The 12 T cell receptor beta chains below all came from one sample that was sequenced in a study of beta chain features in type 1 diabetes. Whole-study findings and limits: Among all four CD4+ subsets, Type 1 diabetes patients had TCRB CDR3s that were moderately but significantly shorter.

No antigen is known for these receptors. Expressed TCRB transcripts were sequenced, since all the RNA that had been isolated was reverse transcribed. Sequenced by immunoSEQ multiplex PCR; TCRdb stores in-frame clones only, minus some. The sample comprises about 700,000 clones, under 15% of which are singletons, and around 0.022% rests with the top ten. Sequencing was done on a sample of naive CD4+ T cells from blood. The source of these receptors is a young man with type 1 diabetes.

This clone has more than one count but fewer than ten. This rearrangement joins TRBV7-9 to TRBJ1-2; TRBD1 is a possible D gene (6 bases). Germline V gene sequence: CDR1 SEHNR, CDR2 FQNEAQ (reference sequence). This CDR3 region has 13 residues. The ends were cut back, 3 bases at V and 6 bases at J, with 11 bases in the middle. In DNA, the CDR3 is TGTGCCAGCAGCTTTACAGGGTTGAATGGCTACACCTTC. Amino acid sequence: CASSFTGLNGYTF.

V gene TRBV5-1 combines with J gene TRBJ2-7; 14 nucleotides line up with TRBD2. Germline CDR1 reads SGHRS; CDR2 reads YFSETQ. This CDR3 spans 15 amino acids. Losses at the gene ends were 4 bases for V and 4 bases for J; bases not matched to a gene: 4. CDR3 nucleotide sequence: TGCGCCAGCAGCACCCGGACTAGCGGGGGGTACGAGCAGTACTTC. It codes for CASSTRTSGGYEQYF.

This clone was observed a few times. CDR3 bases: TGTGCCATCAGTACAGATAATTACGAGCAGTACTTC. It specifies CAISTDNYEQYF. The gene calls are TRBV10-3 and TRBJ2-7; D uncertain. Trimming took off 5 bases at V and 4 bases at J, with 9 bases between the two ends. This CDR3 is 12 amino acids long. Germline V gene sequence: CDR1 ENHRY, CDR2 SYGVKD.

There are a few counts of this clone. DNA of the CDR3: TGTGCCTGGAGGCCGACAGGAAATAGCTACGAGCAGTACTTC. It translates to CAWRPTGNSYEQYF. This chain joins TRBV30 and TRBJ2-7; D might be TRBD1 (6 bases). V dropped 3 bases and J dropped 3 bases, with 15 bases sitting between them. CDR3 length: 14 amino acids. Germline loops: CDR1 GTSNPN, CDR2 SVGIG (reference sequence). The full variable domain, rest sourced from reference TRBV30 and TRBJ2-7, is SQTIHQWPATLVQPVGSPLSLECTVEGTSNPNLYWYRQAAGRGLQLLFYSVGIGQISSEVPQNLSASRPQDRQFILSSKKLLLSDSGFYLCAWRPTGNSYEQYFGPGTRLTVT.

The V call is TRBV28, the J call TRBJ2-7; tentatively, D is TRBD2 (6 bases). The CDR3 is made up of 13 amino acids. CDR1 is MDHEN and CDR2 is SYDVKM in the germline V gene. With 8 bases removed from V and 4 bases from J, the gap between germline ends came to 15 bases. The DNA for the CDR3 is TGTGCCAGCGGGCGGGGTGTAGAATACGAGCAGTACTTC. Amino acids: CASGRGVEYEQYF.

The chain joins TRBV5-4 to TRBJ2-5; 7 bases are shared with TRBD2. Germline loops: CDR1 SGHNT, CDR2 YYREEE (reference sequence). Losses at the gene ends were 3 bases for V and 2 bases for J; bases not matched to a gene: 7. The CDR3 runs to 15 residues. CDR3 nucleotide sequence: TGTGCCAGCAGCTCTCAGTGGGGAGGGCAAGAGACCCAGTACTTC. This gives the protein CASSSQWGGQETQYF. The whole variable domain, remainder taken from reference TRBV5-4 and TRBJ2-5, is ETGVTQSPTHLIKTRGQQVTLRCSSQSGHNTVSWYQQALGQGPQFIFQYYREEENGRGNFPPRFSGLQFPNYSSELNVNALELDDSALYLCASSSQWGGQETQYFGPGTRLLVL.

V usage is TRBV9 and J usage is TRBJ2-1; 13 bases line up with TRBD2. CDR3 size: 16 residues. Looked up from germline, CDR1 is SGDLS and CDR2 is YYNGEE. J gave up 3 bases and V 0 bases, and 0 bases lay outside the gene matches. In DNA form, the CDR3 reads TGTGCCAGCAGCGTAGGGACTAGCGGGGGCTACAATGAGCAGTTCTTC. Translated: CASSVGTSGGYNEQFF. Complete variable domain (other parts from reference TRBV9 and TRBJ2-1): DSGVTQTPKHLITATGQRVTLRCSPRSGDLSVYWYQQSLDQGLQFLIQYYNGEERAKGNILERFSAQQFPDLHSELNLSSLELGDSALYFCASSVGTSGGYNEQFFGPGTRLTVL.

This clone was found a few times. The sample carries other DNA sequences with the same CDR3. This chain uses TRBV5-1 with TRBJ1-2; D is undetermined. Trimming pared 0 bases from V and 4 bases from J, leaving 4 bases between. This CDR3 region has 12 residues. The germline gives CDR1 SGHRS, CDR2 YFSETQ. The CDR3, as DNA: TGCGCCAGCAGCTTGGCGGGCTATGGCTACACCTTC. Residues: CASSLAGYGYTF.

This chain joins TRBV9 and TRBJ2-5, with D possibly matching TRBD2 (5 bases). Trimming cost V 4 bases and J 1 base, with 14 bases left between them. Germline V lookup: CDR1 SGDLS, CDR2 YYNGEE. This CDR3 has 15 amino acids. CDR3 sequence: CASSLRASPQETQYF. The CDR3 DNA sequence: TGTGCCAGCAGCTTACGGGCTAGCCCCCAAGAGACCCAGTACTTC.

The chain links TRBV4-1 to TRBJ2-1; the D gene is possibly TRBD2 (7 bases). The CDR3 has 19 amino acids. The V gene's germline CDR1 is MGHRA and CDR2 YSYEKL. V shed 1 base and J shed 5 bases, with 24 bases lying between them. This CDR3 reads CASSQVGGRGKSWHNEQFF. CDR3 nucleotides: TGCGCCAGCAGCCAAGTCGGGGGGAGGGGGAAAAGTTGGCACAATGAGCAGTTCTTC.

The chain joins TRBV10-3 to TRBJ2-7; maybe TRBD2 (7 bases). Germline CDR1 and CDR2: ENHRY and SYGVKD. The V and J ends lost 5 bases and 6 bases respectively, with 29 bases between them. This CDR3 region has 18 residues. This CDR3 reads CAISTLRRGGAEAGEQYF. CDR3 DNA sequence: TGTGCCATCAGTACCCTTCGGAGGGGGGGCGCAGAGGCGGGCGAGCAGTACTTC.

This clone was counted only a few times. The chain carries TRBV6-6 and TRBJ1-1; D remains ambiguous. The CDR3 extends over 13 amino acids. The V end lost 0 bases, the J end lost 7 bases, and 9 bases lay between the germline ends. Germline assignment: CDR1 MNHNY and CDR2 SVGAGI (reference sequence). In nucleotides, the CDR3 is TGTGCCAGCAGTTACTCTCTTGTCCGTGAAGCTTTCTTT. Its protein is CASSYSLVREAFF.